A single sample gave rise to the 7 T cell receptor beta chains below, sequenced in a study of CD8 T cells in Susac syndrome. An input of about 0.45 to 1 ug of RNA was subjected to reverse transcription using random hexamers. TCRdb fed the immunoSEQ multiplex PCR reads into MiXCR, producing one record per CDR3 protein. There are fewer than 350,000 distinct CDR3 sequences in the sample; 85% occur only once, and approximately 0.2% lies in the top ten. The sample taken for sequencing was CD8+ T cells from PBMCs. Source of these receptors: a human donor with multiple sclerosis.

The gene calls are TRBV19 and TRBJ1-5; D is unresolved. This CDR3 is 16 amino acids long. Looked up from germline, CDR1 is LNHDA and CDR2 is SQIVND (reference sequence). The ends were cut back, 5 bases at V and 5 bases at J, with 19 bases in the middle. The CDR3 reads CASSPGVIQVDQPQHF. Here the CDR3 DNA reads TGTGCCAGTAGTCCGGGTGTAATTCAAGTGGATCAGCCCCAGCATTTT.

The V and J genes are TRBV3-1 and TRBJ2-6; 8 nucleotides agree with TRBD2. The V gene end was trimmed by 0 bases and the J gene end by 0 bases; junction bases not matched to a gene: 7. CDR1 LGHDT and CDR2 YNNKEL come from the germline V gene (reference sequence). This CDR3 spans 19 amino acids. In DNA, the CDR3 is TGTGCCAGCAGCCAAGATCTCCTAGCGGGTGGCTCTGGGGCCAACGTCCTGACTTTC. This translates into CASSQDLLAGGSGANVLTF.

This clonotype was counted only a few times. This chain links TRBV4-1 with TRBJ2-3, with D possibly TRBD1 on 5 matching bases. This CDR3 contains 16 residues. Trimming stripped 5 bases from V and 6 bases from J, with 21 bases between. Looked up from germline, CDR1 is MGHRA and CDR2 is YSYEKL. CDR3 amino acids: CASSSRQHTLADTQYF. CDR3 sequence (DNA): TGCGCCAGCAGCTCCCGACAGCATACCTTGGCGGATACGCAGTATTTT.

This chain joins TRBV19 and TRBJ1-1; tentatively, D is TRBD1 (5 bases). V shed 5 bases and J shed 11 bases, with 18 bases lying between them. Germline V gene sequence: CDR1 LNHDA, CDR2 SQIVND (reference sequence). The CDR3 extends over 13 amino acids. CDR3 sequence: CASSSSAGGDAFF. The CDR3 DNA reads TGTGCCAGTAGTTCCTCGGCCGGGGGTGACGCTTTCTTT.

V gene TRBV7-2 combines with J gene TRBJ2-1; 12 bases agree with TRBD2. The ends lost 1 base at V and 5 bases at J; junction bases unmatched: 9. The CDR3 is 18 residues long. Germline V gene lookup returns CDR1 SGHTA and CDR2 FQGNSA. Here the CDR3 reads CASSLGVLAGGTHNEQFF. The CDR3 DNA follows: TGTGCCAGCAGCTTAGGGGTGCTAGCGGGAGGGACCCACAATGAGCAGTTCTTC.

The J gene is TRBJ2-1, the V gene TRBV20-1; 7 positions agree with TRBD2. This CDR3 contains 14 residues. Trimming cost V 7 bases and J 4 bases; bases outside gene matches: 10. The germline gives CDR1 DFQATT, CDR2 SNEGSKA (reference sequence). This chain's CDR3 is CSGGGTPPYNEQFF. In DNA, the CDR3 is TGCAGTGGGGGAGGGACCCCACCATACAATGAGCAGTTCTTC.

The gene calls are TRBV11-2 and TRBJ2-3; possible D gene TRBD2, 6 bases. The germline gives CDR1 SGHAT, CDR2 FQNNGV. Trimming stripped 1 base from V and 0 bases from J, with 20 bases between. The CDR3 has 19 residues. In DNA form, the CDR3 reads TGTGCCAGCAGCTTAGTAGTCACAGGACTAATGGCTAGCACAGATACGCAGTATTTT. Translated, it gives CASSLVVTGLMASTDTQYF.